The 28 T cell receptor beta chains presented below share a single source sample, sequenced in a study of cytomegalovirus exposure and HLA in healthy donors. In the PCR, 60 Vbeta and 13 Jbeta primers were used. The protocol was immunoSEQ multiplex PCR, while the TCRdb copy is restricted to in-frame clones and leaves out a portion. The sample yields 100,000 or so clones, around 72% seen once. Sequenced sample: PBMCs. These receptors were collected from a male donor in good health and CMV-seropositive.

This chain links TRBV5-4 with TRBJ2-7, with 7 nucleotides matching TRBD1. Germline assignment: CDR1 SGHNT and CDR2 YYREEE (reference sequence). CDR3 length: 12 amino acids. The trim removed 4 bases at V and 4 bases at J, leaving 2 bases unmatched. This chain's CDR3 is CASSRQGYEQYF. As DNA, the CDR3 is TGTGCCAGCAGCAGACAGGGTTACGAGCAGTACTTC.

V gene TRBV6-1 combines with J gene TRBJ2-3; 10 bases agree with TRBD2. The trim removed 10 bases at V and 3 bases at J, leaving 4 bases unmatched. The CDR3 is 13 residues long. The germline CDR1 and CDR2 sequences are MNHNS and SASEGT. The CDR3 spells CATQGLATDTQYF. In DNA, the CDR3 is TGTGCCACTCAGGGACTAGCGACAGATACGCAGTATTTT.

This clone was observed a few times. V is TRBV7-9 and J is TRBJ2-1; D remains unclear. CDR3 size: 14 residues. Deletions cut 2 bases from V and 5 bases from J, with 10 bases between. Germline V gene data show CDR1 as SEHNR and CDR2 as FQNEAQ (reference sequence). Written as DNA, the CDR3 is TGTGCCAGCAGCTTAACCTTTAGTGACAATGAGCAGTTCTTC. Its protein is CASSLTFSDNEQFF.

The rearrangement joins TRBV15 to TRBJ2-5, with 9 bases fitting TRBD2. V dropped 2 bases and J dropped 3; count of bases not matched to a gene: 4. CDR3 length: 15 amino acids. CDR1 is LNHNV and CDR2 is YYDKDF in the germline V gene (reference sequence). CDR3: CATSRKSGGKETQYF. CDR3 in DNA: TGTGCCACCAGCAGAAAGAGCGGGGGGAAAGAGACCCAGTACTTC.

This clone was found once. This chain connects TRBV29-1 to TRBJ1-2, with 9 positions matching TRBD1. This CDR3 region has 17 residues. J lost 6 bases, V lost 2 bases, and 16 bases had no gene match. In germline, CDR1 is SQVTM, CDR2 ANQGSEA. In nucleotides, the CDR3 is TGCAGCGTTGAAAGGGGGACAGGGATTTGGGTGGGGCATGGCTACACCTTC. It is translated as CSVERGTGIWVGHGYTF. Based on the CDR3 plus reference TRBV29-1 and TRBJ1-2, the full variable domain is SAVISQKPSRDICQRGTSLTIQCQVDSQVTMMFWYRQQPGQSLTLIATANQGSEATYESGFVIDKFPISRPNLTFSTLTVSNMSPEDSSIYLCSVERGTGIWVGHGYTFGSGTRLTVV.

V gene TRBV28 combines with J gene TRBJ1-4, with D perhaps matching TRBD1 (5 bases). V lost 2 bases, J lost 4 bases, and 14 bases lay in between. This CDR3 is built from 16 residues. In germline, CDR1 is MDHEN, CDR2 SYDVKM. Written as DNA, the CDR3 is TGTGCCAGCAGTTTACTGTCAGGGCGACTTAATGAAAAACTGTTTTTT. Amino acids: CASSLLSGRLNEKLFF.

This rearrangement joins TRBV25-1 to TRBJ2-3, with 12 bases lining up with TRBD1. This CDR3 spans 17 amino acids. Per germline, CDR1 MGHDK and CDR2 SYGVNS. Trimming took 3 bases from V and 3 from J; bases not matched to a gene: 7. The CDR3 loop is CASSDRDRGRGTDTQYF. CDR3 coding DNA: TGTGCCAGCAGTGACCGGGACAGGGGGCGCGGGACAGATACGCAGTATTTT.

This chain connects TRBV15 to TRBJ1-1; D is undetermined. CDR3 length equals 16 residues. Deletions cut 2 bases from V and 2 bases from J, with 15 bases between. Germline V gene lookup returns CDR1 LNHNV and CDR2 YYDKDF (reference sequence). The DNA of the CDR3 is TGTGCCACCAGCAGATACCTCGGGTCCCTCAACACTGAAGCTTTCTTT. Protein product: CATSRYLGSLNTEAFF.

The V and J genes are TRBV6-5 and TRBJ2-5, with 8 bases identical to TRBD1. This CDR3 has 14 residues. In germline, CDR1 is MNHEY, CDR2 SVGAGI. Unmatched junction bases numbered 11, after V lost 10 bases and J lost 4 bases. The CDR3 coding sequence is TGTGCCACCGTCTCGGGACAGGAGGGAGAGACCCAGTACTTC. Its protein product is CATVSGQEGETQYF.

This clone has more than one count but fewer than ten. The rearrangement joins TRBV4-1 to TRBJ1-3; 7 bases agree with TRBD1. Per germline, CDR1 MGHRA and CDR2 YSYEKL. Unmatched junction bases numbered 3, after V lost 4 bases and J lost 3 bases. This CDR3 region has 14 residues. The CDR3: CASSLGQDGNTIYF. CDR3 nucleotide sequence: TGCGCCAGCAGCCTCGGACAGGATGGAAACACCATATATTTT.

This chain links TRBV5-8 with TRBJ1-5; 9 bases fit TRBD1. Trimming cost V 6 bases and J 6 bases; bases outside gene matches: 7. There are 14 residues in the CDR3. Germline V gene sequence: CDR1 SGHTS, CDR2 YDEGEE. CDR3 nucleotide sequence: TGTGCCAGCACTTCCGGGACAGGGAGTCAGCCCCAGCATTTT. Translating gives CASTSGTGSQPQHF.

This rearrangement joins TRBV19 to TRBJ2-7; a possible D gene is TRBD2 (6 bases). Germline V gene lookup returns CDR1 LNHDA and CDR2 SQIVND (reference sequence). The CDR3 is 13 amino acids. V gave up 5 bases and J gave up 0 bases, with 8 bases separating them. For the CDR3, the DNA is TGTGCCAGTAGTCCGGGACTCTCCTACGAGCAGTACTTC. Protein product: CASSPGLSYEQYF.

The V call is TRBV4-2, the J call TRBJ1-5; TRBD1 aligns across 8 bases. The length of the CDR3 is 17 residues. V was pared by 4 bases and J by 4 bases, with 12 bases of the junction left unmatched. The germline CDR1 and CDR2 sequences are LGHNA and YNFKEQ. CDR3 in amino acids: CASSPHFGQGGNQPQHF. Written as DNA, the CDR3 is TGTGCCAGCAGCCCCCATTTCGGACAGGGAGGAAATCAGCCCCAGCATTTT.

V is TRBV5-8 and J is TRBJ1-5, with D possibly TRBD1 on 5 matching bases. V gave up 2 bases and J gave up 6 bases, with 21 bases separating them. This CDR3 spans 17 amino acids. CDR1 and CDR2 (germline): SGHTS, YDEGEE. The CDR3 DNA is TGTGCCAGCAGCTTCGGCAGGGAAGGAATTTTTAGTCAGCCCCAGCATTTT. The encoded protein is CASSFGREGIFSQPQHF.

The chain uses TRBV5-1 and TRBJ1-1; D is perhaps TRBD1 (5 bases). The CDR3 contains 13 residues. Germline-derived CDR1 and CDR2 are SGHRS and YFSETQ. Trimming cost V 2 bases and J 3 bases, with 8 bases left between them. Written as DNA, the CDR3 is TGCGCCAGCAGCTTAGGGGATTACACTGAAGCTTTCTTT. Its protein is CASSLGDYTEAFF.

This chain joins TRBV7-3 and TRBJ2-3, with TRBD2 matching 10 bases. Trimming cost V 5 bases and J 3 bases; bases outside gene matches: 14. Germline assignment: CDR1 SGHTA and CDR2 FQGTGA. The CDR3 covers 18 residues. The CDR3 spells CASSRDPVAGGNTDTQYF. CDR3 DNA: TGTGCCAGCAGCCGCGATCCTGTAGCGGGGGGTAATACAGATACGCAGTATTTT.

The chain has TRBV6-5 and TRBJ1-1, with TRBD1 as a possible D gene (5 bases). V dropped 5 bases and J dropped 4 bases, with 14 bases sitting between them. The CDR3 extends over 14 amino acids. Germline V gene sequence: CDR1 MNHEY, CDR2 SVGAGI. The DNA for the CDR3 is TGTGCCAGCAGTACGGCAGGGTGGGGCACTGAAGCTTTCTTT. Its protein product is CASSTAGWGTEAFF.

The V gene is TRBV11-3, the J gene TRBJ2-3; no clear D gene. Germline V gene sequence: CDR1 SGHNT, CDR2 YENEEA. Trimming cost V 4 bases and J 4 bases, with 12 bases left between them. The CDR3 consists of 14 residues. For the CDR3, the DNA is TGTGCCAGCAGCTCCCCCGGGTTCCCAGATACGCAGTATTTT. Its protein is CASSSPGFPDTQYF.

The V and J genes are TRBV7-2 and TRBJ2-3; D possibly corresponds to TRBD2 (7 bases). Germline CDR1 and CDR2: SGHTA and FQGNSA. The length of the CDR3 is 16 residues. Deletions cut 5 bases from V and 1 base from J, with 16 bases between. This CDR3 reads CASSQNGGRGTDTQYF. The CDR3 coding sequence is TGTGCCAGCAGCCAAAACGGGGGGCGGGGCACAGATACGCAGTATTTT.

Regarding this clone: One end of the junction is discordant with germline, which a read error may explain. The same CDR3 is also encoded by other DNA sequences in this sample. The chain uses TRBV30 and TRBJ2-5, with 8 bases fitting TRBD1. Germline values: CDR1 GTSNPN, CDR2 SVGIG (reference sequence). This CDR3 contains 12 residues. The CDR3 is CAWTGRPETQYF. CDR3 DNA: TGCGCCTGGACAGGGCGGCCGGAGACCCAGTACTTC.

The V gene is TRBV6-5, the J gene TRBJ1-2; D uncertain. Deletions cut 5 bases from V and 7 bases from J, with 14 bases between. There are 13 residues in the CDR3. From germline, CDR1 is MNHEY and CDR2 SVGAGI. CDR3 in DNA: TGTGCCAGCAGTACTCCTAGCTTACGTGGCTACACCTTC. This translates into CASSTPSLRGYTF.

The rearrangement joins TRBV5-4 to TRBJ2-2, with TRBD2 matching 8 bases. The junction had 7 bases not matched to a gene; V was cut back by 4 bases and J by 2 bases. The CDR3 is 16 amino acids. CDR1 is SGHNT and CDR2 is YYREEE in the germline V gene (reference sequence). In DNA, the CDR3 is TGTGCCAGCAGCCAGGAGGGACTAGGCAACACCGGGGAGCTGTTTTTT. Its protein product is CASSQEGLGNTGELFF.

This clone was counted once. This sequence joins TRBV11-3 and TRBJ1-1, with 7 bases identical to TRBD1. Germline V gene sequence: CDR1 SGHNT, CDR2 YENEEA. The CDR3 has 16 amino acids. J gave up 1 base and V 3 bases, and 8 bases lay outside the gene matches. The CDR3 loop is CASSFDRDLGNTEAFF. In DNA form, the CDR3 reads TGTGCCAGCAGCTTCGACAGGGATTTAGGGAACACTGAAGCTTTCTTT.

V is TRBV9 and J is TRBJ2-1, with D perhaps matching TRBD1 (5 bases). The V and J ends lost 4 bases and 8 bases respectively, with 19 bases between them. Germline CDR1 SGDLS, CDR2 YYNGEE. The CDR3 is 15 amino acids. This CDR3 reads CASSSPQAQGDEQFF. The CDR3 nucleotides are TGTGCCAGCAGCTCCCCACAAGCCCAGGGCGATGAGCAGTTCTTC.

V gene TRBV4-3 combines with J gene TRBJ2-5; weak D call: TRBD1 (6 bases). The J call is uncertain, as TRBJ2-7 better fits the DNA end. Germline assignment: CDR1 LGHNA and CDR2 YSLEER. The CDR3 runs to 14 residues. The CDR3 reads CASSQDQGTYEQYF. DNA of the CDR3: TGCGCCAGCAGCCAAGATCAGGGGACCTACGAGCAGTACTTC.

This clone was seen a handful of times. The chain has TRBV13 and TRBJ2-1; the match to TRBD2 covers 7 bases. Germline V lookup: CDR1 PRHDT, CDR2 FYEKMQ (reference sequence). V lost 4 bases, J lost 3 bases, and 18 bases stayed unmatched. The CDR3 spans 19 residues. CDR3 region: CASSSQANRDYQNYNEQFF. The CDR3 region has the DNA TGTGCCAGCAGCTCCCAAGCTAACCGGGACTACCAGAACTACAATGAGCAGTTCTTC.

V usage is TRBV11-3 and J usage is TRBJ2-2; D is undetermined. The CDR3 has 12 amino acids. V was pared by 8 bases and J by 3 bases, with 7 bases between. Germline CDR1 reads SGHNT; CDR2 reads YENEEA. The chain's CDR3 is CASAGDTGELFF. Here the CDR3 DNA reads TGTGCCAGCGCCGGAGACACCGGGGAGCTGTTTTTT.

This chain links TRBV20-1 with TRBJ1-1, with D possibly being TRBD1 (5 bases). V was clipped by 7 bases and J by 1 base, with 7 bases between them. Germline CDR1 reads DFQATT; CDR2 reads SNEGSKA (reference sequence). The CDR3 covers 11 residues. CDR3 residues: CSGRGNTEAFF. CDR3 nucleotides: TGCAGTGGGAGGGGGAACACTGAAGCTTTCTTT.